The 26 T cell receptor beta chains reported below all come from one sample, sequenced in a study of T-cell reconstitution after alpha-beta-depleted transplantation in children. Unique molecular identifiers were used to barcode this TCRbeta library. TCRdb redid the calling of the PCR reads with MiXCR, one entry per CDR3 protein. This table has some 120,000 distinct CDR3 sequences, approximately 22% appearing once. Sequences were derived from PBMCs, mostly from graft donor cells, sampled 180 days after TCRalphabeta/CD19-depleted stem cell transplant. The source is a male patient aged 2 to 9 who had a stem cell transplant for chronic granulomatous disease, so the T cells may come from the graft donor.

This clonotype was counted ten times or more. The chain employs TRBV29-1 and TRBJ2-1; D uncertain. The V gene lost 7 bases and the J gene lost 4 bases, with 20 bases spanning the gap. There are 15 residues in the CDR3. Germline CDR1 SQVTM, CDR2 ANQGSEA. The CDR3 spells CSAVPPTPLYNEQFF. Here the CDR3 DNA reads TGCAGCGCCGTACCACCCACTCCGCTGTACAATGAGCAGTTCTTC.

At least ten counts were recorded for this clonotype. The V call is TRBV5-1, the J call TRBJ2-5; TRBD1 might be the D (6 bases). This CDR3 has 13 amino acids. Per the germline V gene, CDR1 is SGHRS and CDR2 is YFSETQ. Trimming took 4 bases from V and 4 from J, leaving 11 bases between them. The CDR3 spells CASSPQGRETQYF. Written as DNA, the CDR3 is TGCGCCAGCAGCCCACAGGGTAGAGAGACCCAGTACTTC.

This clonotype was detected a few times. The rearrangement uses TRBV9 and TRBJ2-7, with a tentative D call TRBD2 (5 bases). The CDR3 sequence is 14 residues long. Deletions cut 0 bases from V and 4 bases from J, with 11 bases between. Germline V gives CDR1 SGDLS, CDR2 YYNGEE. CDR3 residues: CASSVGGAEYEQYF. The CDR3 bases are TGTGCCAGCAGCGTAGGCGGAGCGGAATACGAGCAGTACTTC.

This clonotype was seen many times. The J gene is TRBJ2-1, the V gene TRBV20-1; 8 nucleotides align to TRBD2. Germline-derived CDR1 and CDR2 are DFQATT and SNEGSKA (reference sequence). There are 14 residues in the CDR3. V dropped 3 bases and J dropped 7; count of bases not matched to a gene: 8. This CDR3 is CSASSGKGQNEQFF. In DNA form, the CDR3 reads TGCAGTGCTAGTAGCGGGAAGGGGCAAAATGAGCAGTTCTTC.

This chain links TRBV29-1 with TRBJ2-2, with 10 bases matching TRBD1. Germline CDR1 is SQVTM and CDR2 is ANQGSEA. The CDR3 length is 14 residues. Germline trimming cut 7 bases from V and 5 bases from J; bases unmatched to any gene: 7. The CDR3 region has the DNA TGCAGCGCCGGGACAGGGGTTGGAACCGGGGAGCTGTTTTTT. It codes for CSAGTGVGTGELFF.

The genes are TRBV20-1 and TRBJ2-5; D tentatively fits TRBD1 or TRBD2 (5 bases each). In germline, CDR1 is DFQATT, CDR2 SNEGSKA (reference sequence). The CDR3 loop spans 17 amino acids. Trimming took off 5 bases at V and 0 bases at J, with 22 bases between the two ends. CDR3 sequence reads: CSAPWGIGIRYQETQYF. The DNA of the CDR3 is TGCAGTGCTCCTTGGGGGATCGGTATTCGGTACCAAGAGACCCAGTACTTC.

This rearrangement joins TRBV24-1 to TRBJ2-3; D not certain. Trimming took off 3 bases at V and 1 base at J, with 7 bases between the two ends. CDR1 is KGHDR and CDR2 is SFDVKD in the germline V gene. The CDR3 spans 14 residues. For the CDR3, the DNA is TGTGCCACCAGTGATCCGGACGGCACAGATACGCAGTATTTT. It specifies CATSDPDGTDTQYF.

This clonotype was picked up a small number of times. The J gene is TRBJ1-6, the V gene TRBV20-1, with D uncertain. CDR1 DFQATT and CDR2 SNEGSKA come from the germline V gene (reference sequence). The CDR3 is 12 residues long. Trimming cost V 3 bases and J 10 bases, with 10 bases left between them. The CDR3: CSARAGRSPLHF. CDR3 bases: TGCAGTGCTAGGGCGGGTCGCTCACCCCTCCACTTT.

This clonotype was observed many times. This chain joins TRBV20-1 and TRBJ1-6; tentative D call: TRBD1 (6 bases). Looked up from germline, CDR1 is DFQATT and CDR2 is SNEGSKA (reference sequence). The CDR3 covers 16 residues. V lost 0 bases, J lost 9 bases, and 18 bases lay in between. The CDR3 DNA sequence: TGCAGTGCTAGAGATGAAAGAACAGGGCGTATTTCACCCCTCCACTTT. It codes for CSARDERTGRISPLHF.

This clonotype was counted at least ten times. The chain uses TRBV19 and TRBJ2-5, with D uncertain. CDR1 LNHDA and CDR2 SQIVND come from the germline V gene (reference sequence). The CDR3 has 14 residues. Trimming took off 7 bases at V and 5 bases at J, with 17 bases between the two ends. CDR3 amino acids: CASTTQLGFETQYF. For the CDR3, the DNA is TGTGCCAGTACCACCCAATTGGGGTTCGAGACCCAGTACTTC.

This clonotype was seen ten or more times. V gene TRBV5-8 combines with J gene TRBJ2-1; weak D call: TRBD2 (5 bases). This CDR3 is 12 amino acids long. Germline loops: CDR1 SGHTS, CDR2 YDEGEE. Trimming pared 0 bases from V and 10 bases from J, leaving 8 bases between. The DNA of the CDR3 is TGTGCCAGCAGCTTGGAAGGCGGGGAGCAGTTCTTC. Its translation: CASSLEGGEQFF. Filled out from reference TRBV5-8 and TRBJ2-1, the complete variable domain reads EAGVTQSPTHLIKTRGQQATLRCSPISGHTSVYWYQQALGLGLQFLLWYDEGEERNRGNFPPRFSGRQFPNYSSELNVNALELEDSALYLCASSLEGGEQFFGPGTRLTVL.

This clonotype was picked up a small number of times. This rearrangement joins TRBV10-1 to TRBJ2-5; D gene uncertain. Looked up from germline, CDR1 is WNHNN and CDR2 is SYGVQD (reference sequence). This CDR3 is built from 14 residues. V was shortened by 0 bases and J by 0 bases, with 5 bases between the two germline ends. CDR3: CASSESPNQETQYF. CDR3 nucleotide sequence: TGCGCCAGCAGTGAGTCACCCAACCAAGAGACCCAGTACTTC.

The chain combines TRBV20-1 with TRBJ2-7, with TRBD2 identical over 12 bases. This CDR3 has 17 amino acids. CDR1 is DFQATT, CDR2 SNEGSKA, per germline (reference sequence). The trim removed 0 bases at V and 7 bases at J, leaving 13 bases unmatched. Here the CDR3 reads CSARDAQTSGRTWEQYF. The CDR3 DNA is TGCAGTGCTAGAGATGCTCAGACTAGCGGGAGAACTTGGGAGCAGTACTTC.

A few counts support this clonotype. The chain couples TRBV12-3 or TRBV12-4 to TRBJ2-1; no clear D gene. The CDR3 sequence is 13 residues long. Trimming took off 6 bases at V and 8 bases at J, with 14 bases between the two ends. The CDR3 bases are TGTGCCAGCAGCCCCTTCTTGAGCCATGAGCAGTTCTTC. It specifies CASSPFLSHEQFF.

The table lists this clonotype with many counts. The rearrangement joins TRBV29-1 to TRBJ2-3; 7 nucleotides align to TRBD2. This CDR3 is 11 amino acids long. Germline V gene lookup returns CDR1 SQVTM and CDR2 ANQGSEA. V gave up 5 bases and J gave up 9 bases; unmatched junction bases: 5. The CDR3 loop is CSVQAGVTQYF. As DNA, the CDR3 is TGCAGCGTTCAGGCGGGAGTGACGCAGTATTTT.

The genes are TRBV9 and TRBJ2-1; 8 positions agree with TRBD2. J lost 2 bases, V lost 4 bases, and 5 bases had no gene match. Germline V gene data show CDR1 as SGDLS and CDR2 as YYNGEE. The CDR3 has 15 amino acids. CDR3 protein: CASSLGTSPYNEQFF. DNA for the CDR3: TGTGCCAGCAGCCTAGGGACTAGTCCCTACAATGAGCAGTTCTTC.

This clonotype was picked up a small number of times. V and J are TRBV12-3 or TRBV12-4 and TRBJ2-7; D tentatively reads TRBD1 or TRBD2 (5 bases each). The length of the CDR3 is 13 residues. Trimming removed 6 bases from V and 3 bases from J, with 12 bases in between. This CDR3 reads CASSSQGVYEQYF. The CDR3 DNA follows: TGTGCCAGCAGCTCCCAGGGAGTCTACGAGCAGTACTTC.

This clonotype appeared a few times. This rearrangement joins TRBV20-1 to TRBJ2-7; tentative D call: TRBD2 (5 bases). The CDR3 spans 14 residues. V was trimmed by 4 bases and J by 3 bases, leaving 16 bases between them. CDR1 and CDR2 (germline): DFQATT, SNEGSKA (reference sequence). CDR3 protein: CSANPRTSRYEQYF. The CDR3 nucleotides read TGCAGTGCTAACCCCAGGACTTCCCGCTACGAGCAGTACTTC.

The table lists this clonotype with many counts. This rearrangement joins TRBV3-1 to TRBJ2-7; 8 positions agree with TRBD2. The CDR3 is made up of 16 amino acids. CDR1 and CDR2 (germline): LGHDT, YNNKEL (reference sequence). V lost 0 bases and J lost 3; bases outside the gene matches: 7. CDR3 in amino acids: CASSQDGGGSFYEQYF. In nucleotides, the CDR3 is TGTGCCAGCAGCCAAGACGGGGGGGGAAGCTTCTACGAGCAGTACTTC.

The chain employs TRBV11-2 and TRBJ2-7, with a tentative D call TRBD2 (7 bases). Trimming cost V 2 bases and J 1 base, with 18 bases left between them. Germline CDR1 is SGHAT and CDR2 is FQNNGV. This CDR3 has 17 residues. The chain's CDR3 is CASSLNPGGGGSYEQYF. For the CDR3, the DNA is TGTGCCAGCAGCTTAAACCCTGGGGGAGGGGGATCCTACGAGCAGTACTTC.

This clonotype has at least ten counts. The rearrangement joins TRBV15 to TRBJ2-5, with unresolved D. The CDR3 spans 16 residues. Deletions cut 4 bases from V and 5 bases from J, with 20 bases between. Germline CDR1 is LNHNV and CDR2 is YYDKDF (reference sequence). The CDR3 loop reads CATSTFRRSELETQYF. The DNA for the CDR3 is TGTGCCACCAGCACGTTCCGTCGGTCCGAGCTGGAGACCCAGTACTTC.

This chain uses TRBV20-1 with TRBJ2-1; D gene uncertain. Trimming took off 4 bases at V and 13 bases at J, with 20 bases between the two ends. The CDR3 is 13 amino acids. The germline V gene has CDR1 DFQATT and CDR2 SNEGSKA (reference sequence). CDR3 loop: CSANTNFIGKQFF. DNA of the CDR3: TGCAGTGCTAATACCAACTTTATAGGGAAACAGTTCTTC.

V gene TRBV20-1 combines with J gene TRBJ2-4; 7 bases map to TRBD1. This CDR3 is built from 16 residues. CDR1 and CDR2 (germline): DFQATT, SNEGSKA (reference sequence). After removal of 0 bases from V and 7 bases from J, the junction contained 12 bases not matched to a gene. The CDR3 sequence: CSARDQTRGTVNIQYF. CDR3 sequence (DNA): TGCAGTGCTAGAGATCAAACGCGAGGGACAGTTAACATTCAGTACTTC.

This clonotype has only a few counts. The V and J genes are TRBV5-5 and TRBJ1-1; tentative D call: TRBD1 (5 bases). Germline V gives CDR1 SGHKS, CDR2 YYEKEE (reference sequence). The V gene lost 4 bases and the J gene lost 5 bases, with 15 bases spanning the gap. CDR3 length equals 14 residues. CDR3 residues: CASSHPGRETEAFF. The CDR3 nucleotides are TGTGCCAGCAGCCATCCGGGACGGGAAACTGAAGCTTTCTTT.

The CDR3 sequence is CSASPAGRGDTQYF. CDR3 in DNA: TGCAGTGCTAGTCCAGCGGGACGAGGGGATACGCAGTATTTT. This chain uses TRBV20-1 with TRBJ2-3; TRBD2 aligns across 7 bases. Germline V gives CDR1 DFQATT, CDR2 SNEGSKA (reference sequence). The CDR3 has 14 amino acids. Trimming at V came to 3 bases and at J to 6 bases, leaving 9 bases not matched to a gene.

This clonotype was seen many times. The rearrangement links TRBV5-1 to TRBJ2-1; D remains ambiguous. The CDR3 extends over 14 amino acids. Looked up from germline, CDR1 is SGHRS and CDR2 is YFSETQ. The ends were cut back, 4 bases at V and 8 bases at J, with 16 bases in the middle. The CDR3 DNA reads TGCGCCAGCAGCACCTCCGAGTGGAGCGATGAGCAGTTCTTC. Amino acids: CASSTSEWSDEQFF.